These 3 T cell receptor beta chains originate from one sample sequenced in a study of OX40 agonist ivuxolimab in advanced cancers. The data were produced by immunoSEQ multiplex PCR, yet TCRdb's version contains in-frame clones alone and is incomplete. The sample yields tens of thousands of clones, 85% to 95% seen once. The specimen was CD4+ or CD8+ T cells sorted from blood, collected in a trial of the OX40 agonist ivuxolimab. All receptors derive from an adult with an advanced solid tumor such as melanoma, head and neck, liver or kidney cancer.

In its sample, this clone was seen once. The CDR3 DNA follows: TGTGCCAGCAGCGTAGAGGGACAGGGGGATCAGCCCCAGCATTTT. Translated: CASSVEGQGDQPQHF. V is TRBV9 and J is TRBJ1-5, with TRBD1 matching over 11 bases. V lost 0 bases to trimming and J lost 5 bases; unmatched junction nucleotides: 1. The CDR3 consists of 15 residues. The germline V gene encodes CDR1 SGDLS and CDR2 YYNGEE.

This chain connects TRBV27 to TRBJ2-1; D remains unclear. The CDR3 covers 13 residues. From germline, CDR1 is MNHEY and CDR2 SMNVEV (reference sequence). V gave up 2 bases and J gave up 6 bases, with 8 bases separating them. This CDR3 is CASSLIGGNEQFF. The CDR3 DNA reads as TGTGCCAGCAGTTTAATCGGCGGCAATGAGCAGTTCTTC.

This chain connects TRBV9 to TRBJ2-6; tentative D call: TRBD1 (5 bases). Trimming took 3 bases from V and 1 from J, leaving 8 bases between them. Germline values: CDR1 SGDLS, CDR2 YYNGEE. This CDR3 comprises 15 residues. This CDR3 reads CASSEGESGANVLTF. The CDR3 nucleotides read TGTGCCAGCAGCGAAGGGGAATCTGGGGCCAACGTCCTGACTTTC.